A single T cell receptor (beta chain) is shown here with its context. Antigen: not known. The CDR3 is 13 amino acids. Germline V CDR1 and CDR2: SEHNR, FQNEAQ (reference sequence). Trimming removed 4 bases from V and 3 bases from J, with 9 bases in between. This entry belongs to a study of T-cell memory formation after mild COVID-19. Whole-study context: The two donors had largely donor-specific TCR clusters. Study-wide results and caveats: The SARS-CoV-2 specificity of second-wave clones reaching peak at day 37 remained unverified. Largely, contracting CD4+ clones fell within CM and EM, and contracting CD8+ clones within EMRA.

TCRdb ran MiXCR on the 5' RACE reads and lists one entry per CDR3 protein. The repertoire holds just over 150,000 distinct CDR3 sequences, with 31% as singletons. Sequenced sample: PBMCs or a T cell subset sorted from them (not recorded which). The TCR comes from an adult woman who had mild COVID-19 (a few samples of this study predate the infection). Cell type and time point are not known. This sequence joins TRBV7-9 and TRBJ1-1; D not resolved. The DNA of the CDR3 is TGTGCCAGCAGCTCCCGGACGGACACTGAAGCTTTCTTT. As protein: CASSSRTDTEAFF.